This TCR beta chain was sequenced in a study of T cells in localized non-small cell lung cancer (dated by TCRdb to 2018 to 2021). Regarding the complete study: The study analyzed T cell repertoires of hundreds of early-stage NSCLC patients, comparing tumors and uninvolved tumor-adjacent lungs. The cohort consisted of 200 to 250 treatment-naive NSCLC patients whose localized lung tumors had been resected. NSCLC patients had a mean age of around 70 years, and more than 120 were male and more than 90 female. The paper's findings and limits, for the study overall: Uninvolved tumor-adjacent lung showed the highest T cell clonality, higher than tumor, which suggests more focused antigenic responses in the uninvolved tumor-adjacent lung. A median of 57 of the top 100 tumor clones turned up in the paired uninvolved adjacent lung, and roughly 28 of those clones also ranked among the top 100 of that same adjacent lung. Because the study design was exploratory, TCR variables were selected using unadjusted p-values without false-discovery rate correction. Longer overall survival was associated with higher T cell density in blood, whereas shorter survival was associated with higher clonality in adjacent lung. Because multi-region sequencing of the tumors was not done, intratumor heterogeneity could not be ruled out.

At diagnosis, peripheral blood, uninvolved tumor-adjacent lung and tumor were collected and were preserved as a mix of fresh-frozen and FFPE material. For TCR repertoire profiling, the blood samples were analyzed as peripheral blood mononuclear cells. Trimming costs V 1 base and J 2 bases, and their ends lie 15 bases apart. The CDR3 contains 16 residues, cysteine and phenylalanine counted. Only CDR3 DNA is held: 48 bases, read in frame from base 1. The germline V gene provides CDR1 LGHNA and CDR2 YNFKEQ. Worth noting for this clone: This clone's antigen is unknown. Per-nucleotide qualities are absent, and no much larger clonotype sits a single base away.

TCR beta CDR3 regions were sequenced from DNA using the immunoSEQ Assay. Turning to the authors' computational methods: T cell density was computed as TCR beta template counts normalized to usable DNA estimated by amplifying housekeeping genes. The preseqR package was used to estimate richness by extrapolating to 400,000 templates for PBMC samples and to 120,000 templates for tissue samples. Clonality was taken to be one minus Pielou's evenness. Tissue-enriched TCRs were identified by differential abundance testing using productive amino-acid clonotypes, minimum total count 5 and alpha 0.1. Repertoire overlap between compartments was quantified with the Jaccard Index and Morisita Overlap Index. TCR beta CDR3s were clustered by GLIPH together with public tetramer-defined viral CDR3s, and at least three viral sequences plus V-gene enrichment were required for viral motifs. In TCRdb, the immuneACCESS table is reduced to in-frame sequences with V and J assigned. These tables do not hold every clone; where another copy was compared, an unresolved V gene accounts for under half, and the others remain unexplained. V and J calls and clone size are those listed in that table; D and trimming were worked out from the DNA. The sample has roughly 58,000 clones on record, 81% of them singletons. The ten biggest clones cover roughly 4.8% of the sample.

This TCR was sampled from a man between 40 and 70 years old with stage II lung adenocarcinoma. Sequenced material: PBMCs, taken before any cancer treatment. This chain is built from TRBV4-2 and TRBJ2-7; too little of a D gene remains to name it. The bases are TGTGCCAGCAGCCAAGTGCTTCGAGGCTCCACCTACGAGCAGTACTTC. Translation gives CASSQVLRGSTYEQYF.